Listed below are T cell receptor beta chains from one sample, sequenced in a study of T cell changes during pregnancy in multiple sclerosis. Assay: immunoSEQ multiplex PCR; the TCRdb copy retains only in-frame clones and omits some. The sample consists of more than 9,000 clones, around nine tenths of them appearing once. The sample consisted of CD8+ T cells from peripheral blood mononuclear cells, taken in the first trimester of pregnancy. Receptors were obtained from a female donor in good health, enrolled as a control in a pregnancy study. CDR3s include the opening cysteine and the closing phenylalanine or tryptophan. Some rows mark clone size as missing; the rest say once, few, many or name a class of expanded clone.

V,size,J,CDR3
TRBV6-1,NA,TRBJ2-3,CAFSPEDTDTQYF
TRBV19,few,TRBJ2-3,CACQAGGETDTQYF
TRBV9,NA,TRBJ1-2,CASSVTAGVRYGYTF
TRBV25-1,NA,TRBJ1-2,CASSPGIYLYGYTF
TRBV5-5,NA,TRBJ1-2,CASSPTGISNYGYTF
TRBV4-3,once,TRBJ1-2,CASSQDLRGPNLYGYTF
TRBV6-5,NA,TRBJ2-5,CASSYGAGSLQETQYF
TRBV9,once,TRBJ1-1,CASSAHRDSTIQSTEAFF
TRBV7-9,NA,TRBJ2-3,CASSTPDRGRADTQYF
TRBV19,once,TRBJ2-1,CASSIDLSEYNEQFF
TRBV27,NA,TRBJ1-6,CASSLTTPQASLHF
TRBV29-1,NA,TRBJ2-7,CSVFELYEQYF
TRBV6-7,NA,TRBJ2-7,CASTNERGVLSYEQYF
TRBV19,few,TRBJ1-2,CASSPPPRRGYGYTF
TRBV5-6,once,TRBJ2-1,CASSFLQGAIRLGNEQFF